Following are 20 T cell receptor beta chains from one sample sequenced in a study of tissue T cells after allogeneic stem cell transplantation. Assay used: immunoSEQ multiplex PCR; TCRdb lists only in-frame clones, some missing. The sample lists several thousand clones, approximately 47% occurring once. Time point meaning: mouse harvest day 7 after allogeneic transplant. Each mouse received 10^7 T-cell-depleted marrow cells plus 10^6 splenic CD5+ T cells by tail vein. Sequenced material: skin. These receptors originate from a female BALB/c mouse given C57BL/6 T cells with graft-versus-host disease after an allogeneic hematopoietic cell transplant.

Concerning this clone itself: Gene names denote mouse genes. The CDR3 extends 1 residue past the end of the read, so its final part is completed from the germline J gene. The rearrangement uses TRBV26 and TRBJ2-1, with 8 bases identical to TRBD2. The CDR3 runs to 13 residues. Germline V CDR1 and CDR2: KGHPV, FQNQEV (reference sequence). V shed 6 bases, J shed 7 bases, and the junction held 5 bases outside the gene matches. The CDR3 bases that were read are TGTGCCAGCAGAGACTGGGGCTCCGCTGAGCAGTTC. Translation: CASRDWGSAEQF. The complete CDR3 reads CASRDWGSAEQFF.

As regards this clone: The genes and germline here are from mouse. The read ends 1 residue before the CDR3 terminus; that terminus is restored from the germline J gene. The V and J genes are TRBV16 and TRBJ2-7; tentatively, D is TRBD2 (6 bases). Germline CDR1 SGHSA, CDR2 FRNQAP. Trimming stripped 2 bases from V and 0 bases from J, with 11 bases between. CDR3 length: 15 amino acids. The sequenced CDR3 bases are TGTGCAAGCAGCTTACGGGGGGTCAGCTCCTATGAACAGTAC. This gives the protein CASSLRGVSSYEQY. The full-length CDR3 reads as CASSLRGVSSYEQYF. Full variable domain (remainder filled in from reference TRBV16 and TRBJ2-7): NAGVIQTPRHKVTGKGQEATLWCEPISGHSAVFWYRQTIVQGLEFLTYFRNQAPIDDSGMPKERFSAQMPNQSHSTLKIQSTQPQDSAVYLCASSLRGVSSYEQYFGPGTRLTVL.

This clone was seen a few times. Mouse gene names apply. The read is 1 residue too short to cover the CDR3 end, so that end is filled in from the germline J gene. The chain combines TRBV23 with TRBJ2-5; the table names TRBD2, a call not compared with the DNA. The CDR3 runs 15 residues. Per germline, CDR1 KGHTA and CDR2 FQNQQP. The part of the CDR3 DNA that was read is TGCTCCAGCAGTCAAACGGACTGGGGGGGAGACACCCAGTAC. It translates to CSSSQTDWGGDTQY. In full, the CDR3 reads CSSSQTDWGGDTQYF.

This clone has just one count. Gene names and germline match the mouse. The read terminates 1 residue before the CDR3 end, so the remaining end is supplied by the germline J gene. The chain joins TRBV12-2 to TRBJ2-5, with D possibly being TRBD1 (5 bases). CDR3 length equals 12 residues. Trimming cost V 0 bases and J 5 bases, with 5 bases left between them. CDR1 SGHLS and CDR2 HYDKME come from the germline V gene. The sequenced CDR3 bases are TGTGCCAGCTCTCTCACAGGAGACACCCAGTAC. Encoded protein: CASSLTGDTQY. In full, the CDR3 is CASSLTGDTQYF.

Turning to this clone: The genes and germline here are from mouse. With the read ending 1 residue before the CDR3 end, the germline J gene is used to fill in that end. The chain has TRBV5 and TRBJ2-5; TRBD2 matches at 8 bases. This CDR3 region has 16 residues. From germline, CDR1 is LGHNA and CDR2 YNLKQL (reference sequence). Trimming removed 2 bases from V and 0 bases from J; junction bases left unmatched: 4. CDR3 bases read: TGTGCCAGCAGCCAACTGGGGGGACTTAACCAAGACACCCAGTAC. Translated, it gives CASSQLGGLNQDTQY. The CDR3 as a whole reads CASSQLGGLNQDTQYF.

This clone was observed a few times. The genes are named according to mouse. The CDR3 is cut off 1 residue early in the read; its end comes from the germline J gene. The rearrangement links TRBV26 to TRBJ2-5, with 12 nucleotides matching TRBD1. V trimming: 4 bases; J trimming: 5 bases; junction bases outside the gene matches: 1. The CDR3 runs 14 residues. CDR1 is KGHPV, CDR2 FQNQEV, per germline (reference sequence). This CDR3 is CASSPGQGADTQYF. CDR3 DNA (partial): TGTGCCAGCAGTCCGGGACAGGGGGCAGACACCCAGTAC. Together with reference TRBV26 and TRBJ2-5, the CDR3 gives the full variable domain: NSKVIQTPRYLVKGQGQKAKMRCIPEKGHPVVFWYQQNKNNEFKFLINFQNQEVLQQIDMTEKRFSAECPSNSPCSLEIQSSEAGDSALYLCASSPGQGADTQYFGPGTRLLVL.

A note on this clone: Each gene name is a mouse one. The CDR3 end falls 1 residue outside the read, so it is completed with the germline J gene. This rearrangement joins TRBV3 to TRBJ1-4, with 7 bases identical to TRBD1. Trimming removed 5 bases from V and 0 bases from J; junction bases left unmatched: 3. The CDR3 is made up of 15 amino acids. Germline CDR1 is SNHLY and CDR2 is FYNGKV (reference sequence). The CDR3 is CASSPQGFSNERLFF. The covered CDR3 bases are TGTGCCAGCAGCCCACAGGGGTTTTCCAACGAAAGATTATTT.

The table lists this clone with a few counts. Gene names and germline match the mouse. This chain's CDR3 is CASSLGWGYEQYF. The CDR3 bases that were read are TGTGCCAGCAGCTTAGGTTGGGGTTATGAACAGTAC. V is TRBV3 and J is TRBJ2-7; TRBD2 might be the D (5 bases). The read stops 1 residue short of the end of the CDR3; the missing end is completed from the germline J gene. CDR1 is SNHLY and CDR2 is FYNGKV in the germline V gene (reference sequence). Trimming took 1 base from V and 4 from J, leaving 8 bases between them. The length of the CDR3 is 13 residues.

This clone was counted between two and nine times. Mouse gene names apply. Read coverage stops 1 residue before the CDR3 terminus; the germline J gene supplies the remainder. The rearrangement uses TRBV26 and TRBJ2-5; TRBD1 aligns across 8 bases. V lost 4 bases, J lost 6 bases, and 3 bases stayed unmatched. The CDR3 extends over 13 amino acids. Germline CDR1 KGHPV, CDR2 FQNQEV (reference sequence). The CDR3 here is CASSRQGRDTQYF. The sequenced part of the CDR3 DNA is TGTGCCAGCAGTCGACAGGGGAGGGACACCCAGTAC. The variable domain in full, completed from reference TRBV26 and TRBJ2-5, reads NSKVIQTPRYLVKGQGQKAKMRCIPEKGHPVVFWYQQNKNNEFKFLINFQNQEVLQQIDMTEKRFSAECPSNSPCSLEIQSSEAGDSALYLCASSRQGRDTQYFGPGTRLLVL.

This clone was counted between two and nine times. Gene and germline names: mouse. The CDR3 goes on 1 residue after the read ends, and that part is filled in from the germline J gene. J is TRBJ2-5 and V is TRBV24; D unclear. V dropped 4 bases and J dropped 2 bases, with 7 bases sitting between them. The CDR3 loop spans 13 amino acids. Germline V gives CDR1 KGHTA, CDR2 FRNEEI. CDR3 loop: CASSPDRQDTQYF. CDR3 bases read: TGTGCCAGCAGTCCGGACCGCCAAGACACCCAGTAC.

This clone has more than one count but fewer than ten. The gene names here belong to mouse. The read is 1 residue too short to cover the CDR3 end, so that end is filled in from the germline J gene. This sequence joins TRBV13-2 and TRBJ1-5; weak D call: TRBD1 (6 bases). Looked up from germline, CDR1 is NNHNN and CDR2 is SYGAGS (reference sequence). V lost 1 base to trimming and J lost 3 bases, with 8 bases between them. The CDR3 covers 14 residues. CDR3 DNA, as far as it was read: TGTGCCAGCGGTGATAGGGGGGGCAACCAGGCTCCGCTT. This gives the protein CASGDRGGNQAPL. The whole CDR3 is CASGDRGGNQAPLF.

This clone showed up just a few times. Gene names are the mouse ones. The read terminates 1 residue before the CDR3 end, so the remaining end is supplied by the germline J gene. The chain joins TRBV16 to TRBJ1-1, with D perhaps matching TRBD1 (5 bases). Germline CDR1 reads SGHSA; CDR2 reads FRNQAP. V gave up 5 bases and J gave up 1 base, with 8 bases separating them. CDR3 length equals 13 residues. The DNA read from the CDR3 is TGTGCAAGCAGCCCGGGGGGGAACACAGAAGTCTTC. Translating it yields CASSPGGNTEVF. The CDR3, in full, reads CASSPGGNTEVFF. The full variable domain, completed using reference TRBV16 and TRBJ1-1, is NAGVIQTPRHKVTGKGQEATLWCEPISGHSAVFWYRQTIVQGLEFLTYFRNQAPIDDSGMPKERFSAQMPNQSHSTLKIQSTQPQDSAVYLCASSPGGNTEVFFGKGTRLTVV.

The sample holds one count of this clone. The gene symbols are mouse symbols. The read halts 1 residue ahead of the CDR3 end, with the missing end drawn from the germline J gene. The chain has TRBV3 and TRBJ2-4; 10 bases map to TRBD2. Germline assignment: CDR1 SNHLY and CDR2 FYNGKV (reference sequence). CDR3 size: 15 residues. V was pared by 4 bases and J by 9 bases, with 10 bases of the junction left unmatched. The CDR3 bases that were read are TGTGCCAGCAGCTCCCGACTGGGGGGAAGGGGTACCTTGTAC. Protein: CASSSRLGGRGTLY. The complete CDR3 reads CASSSRLGGRGTLYF.

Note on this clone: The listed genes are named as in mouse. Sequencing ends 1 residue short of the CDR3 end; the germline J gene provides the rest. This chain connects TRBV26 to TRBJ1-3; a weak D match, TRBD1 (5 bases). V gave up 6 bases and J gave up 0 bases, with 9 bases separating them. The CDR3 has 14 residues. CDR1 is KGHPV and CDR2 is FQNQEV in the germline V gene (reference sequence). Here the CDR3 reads CASRRTFSGNTLYF. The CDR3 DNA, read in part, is TGTGCCAGCAGAAGGACATTTTCTGGAAATACGCTCTAT.

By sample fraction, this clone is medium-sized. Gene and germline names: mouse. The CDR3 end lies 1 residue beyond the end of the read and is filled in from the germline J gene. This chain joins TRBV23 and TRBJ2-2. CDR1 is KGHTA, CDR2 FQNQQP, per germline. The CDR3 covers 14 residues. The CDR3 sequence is CSSSQEGYTGQLYF. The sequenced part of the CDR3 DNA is TGCTCCAGCAGTCAAGAGGGCTACACCGGGCAGCTCTAC. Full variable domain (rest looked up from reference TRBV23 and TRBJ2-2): DAAVTQKPRYLIKMKGQEAEMKCIPEKGHTAVFWYQQKQSKELKFLIYFQNQQPLDQIDMVKERFSAVCPSSSLCSLGIRTCEAEDSALYLCSSSQEGYTGQLYFGEGSKLTVL.

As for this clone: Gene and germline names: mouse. CDR3 DNA (partial): TGTGCCAGCTCTCTCGGACAGATAGAAGTCTTC. Its protein is CASSLGQIEVF. The complete CDR3 reads CASSLGQIEVFF. V gene TRBV12-1 combines with J gene TRBJ1-1; D perhaps matches TRBD1 (6 bases). The CDR3 is cut off 1 residue early in the read; its end comes from the germline J gene. The germline V gene encodes CDR1 SGHSN and CDR2 HYEKVE. The V end lost 0 bases, the J end lost 7 bases, and 8 bases lay between the germline ends. This CDR3 comprises 12 residues.

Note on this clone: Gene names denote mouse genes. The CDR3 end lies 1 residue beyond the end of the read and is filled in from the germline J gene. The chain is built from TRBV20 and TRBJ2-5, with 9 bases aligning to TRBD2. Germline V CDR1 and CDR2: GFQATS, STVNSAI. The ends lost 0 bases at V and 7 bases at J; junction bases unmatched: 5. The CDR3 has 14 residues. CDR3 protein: CGARDHGGANTQYF. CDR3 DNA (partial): TGTGGTGCTAGGGATCATGGGGGGGCGAACACCCAGTAC.

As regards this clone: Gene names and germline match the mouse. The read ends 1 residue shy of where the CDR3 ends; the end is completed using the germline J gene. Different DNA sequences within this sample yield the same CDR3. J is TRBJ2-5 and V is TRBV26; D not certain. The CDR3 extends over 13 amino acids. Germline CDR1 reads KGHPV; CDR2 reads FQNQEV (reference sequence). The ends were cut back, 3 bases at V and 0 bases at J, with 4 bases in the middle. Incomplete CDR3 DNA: TGTGCCAGCAGTCTTCCTAACCAAGACACCCAGTAC. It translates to CASSLPNQDTQY. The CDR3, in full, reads CASSLPNQDTQYF.

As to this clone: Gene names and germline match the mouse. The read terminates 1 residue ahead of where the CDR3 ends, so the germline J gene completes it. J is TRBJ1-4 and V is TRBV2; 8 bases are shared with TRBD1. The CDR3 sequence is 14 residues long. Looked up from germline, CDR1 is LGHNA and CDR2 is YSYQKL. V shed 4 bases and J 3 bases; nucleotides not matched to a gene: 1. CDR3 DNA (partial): TGTGCCAGCAGCCTACAGGGGGCCAACGAAAGATTATTT. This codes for CASSLQGANERLF. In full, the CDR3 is CASSLQGANERLFF.

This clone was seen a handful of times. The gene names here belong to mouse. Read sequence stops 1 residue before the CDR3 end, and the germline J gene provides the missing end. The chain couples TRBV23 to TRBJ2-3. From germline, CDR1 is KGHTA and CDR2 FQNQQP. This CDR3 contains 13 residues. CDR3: CSSSPAGAETLYF. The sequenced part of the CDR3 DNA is TGCTCCAGCAGCCCGGCGGGGGCAGAAACGCTGTAT.